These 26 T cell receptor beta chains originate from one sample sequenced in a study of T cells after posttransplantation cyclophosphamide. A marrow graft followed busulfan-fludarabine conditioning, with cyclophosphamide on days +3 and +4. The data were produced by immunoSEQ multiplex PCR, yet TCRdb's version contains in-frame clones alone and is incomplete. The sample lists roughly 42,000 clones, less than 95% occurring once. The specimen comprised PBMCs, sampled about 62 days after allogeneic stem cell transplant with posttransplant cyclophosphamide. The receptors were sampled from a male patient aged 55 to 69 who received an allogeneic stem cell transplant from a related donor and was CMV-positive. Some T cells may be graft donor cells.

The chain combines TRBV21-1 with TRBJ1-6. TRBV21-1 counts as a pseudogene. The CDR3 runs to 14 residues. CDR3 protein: CASSKKGDNSPLHF. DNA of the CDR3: TGTGCCAGCAGCAAAAAGGGAGATAATTCACCCCTCCACTTT.

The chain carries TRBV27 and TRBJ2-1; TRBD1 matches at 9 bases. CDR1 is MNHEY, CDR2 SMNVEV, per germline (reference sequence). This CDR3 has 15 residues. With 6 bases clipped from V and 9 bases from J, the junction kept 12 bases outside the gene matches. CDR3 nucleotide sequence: TGTGCCAGCAGCGACCGGGACAGGGTTATCCCTGAGCAGTTCTTC. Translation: CASSDRDRVIPEQFF.

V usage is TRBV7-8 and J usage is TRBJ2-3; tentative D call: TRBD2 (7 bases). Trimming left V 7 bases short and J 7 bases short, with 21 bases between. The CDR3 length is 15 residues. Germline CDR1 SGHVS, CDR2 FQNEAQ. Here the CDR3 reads CASILGVGGGHTQYF. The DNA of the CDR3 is TGTGCCAGCATCCTCGGGGTAGGGGGGGGACATACGCAGTATTTT.

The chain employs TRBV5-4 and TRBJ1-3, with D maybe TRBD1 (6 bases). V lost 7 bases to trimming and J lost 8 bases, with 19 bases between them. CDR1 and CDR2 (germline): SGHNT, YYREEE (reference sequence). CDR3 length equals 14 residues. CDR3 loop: CASSLGGGGDTIYF. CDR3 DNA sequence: TGTGCCAGCTCACTGGGGGGGGGCGGCGACACCATATATTTT.

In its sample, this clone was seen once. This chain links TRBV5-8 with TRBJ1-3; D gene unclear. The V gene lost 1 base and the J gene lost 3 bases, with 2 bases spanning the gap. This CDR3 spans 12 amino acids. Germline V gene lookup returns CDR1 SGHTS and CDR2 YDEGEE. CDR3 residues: CASSLRGNTIYF. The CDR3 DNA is TGTGCCAGCAGCTTGCGTGGAAACACCATATATTTT.

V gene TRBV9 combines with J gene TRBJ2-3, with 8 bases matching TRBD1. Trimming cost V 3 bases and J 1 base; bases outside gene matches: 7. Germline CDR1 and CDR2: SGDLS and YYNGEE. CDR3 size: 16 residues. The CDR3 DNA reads TGTGCCAGCAGCGCTCAACAGGGGGTGGGCACAGATACGCAGTATTTT. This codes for CASSAQQGVGTDTQYF.

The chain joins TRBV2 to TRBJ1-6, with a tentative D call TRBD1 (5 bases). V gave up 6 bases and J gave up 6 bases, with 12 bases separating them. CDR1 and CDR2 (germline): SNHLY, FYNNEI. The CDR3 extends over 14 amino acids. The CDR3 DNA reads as TGTGCCAGCAGGTGGGGGAGGGCTAATTCACCCCTCCACTTT. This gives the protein CASRWGRANSPLHF.

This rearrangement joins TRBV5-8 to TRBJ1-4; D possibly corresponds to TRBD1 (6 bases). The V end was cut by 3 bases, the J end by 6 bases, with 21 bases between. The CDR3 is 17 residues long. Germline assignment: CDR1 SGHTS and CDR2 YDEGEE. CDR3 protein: CASSSNLLAGVDEKLFF. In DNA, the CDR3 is TGTGCCAGCAGCTCCAACCTTCTCGCAGGGGTGGATGAAAAACTGTTTTTT.

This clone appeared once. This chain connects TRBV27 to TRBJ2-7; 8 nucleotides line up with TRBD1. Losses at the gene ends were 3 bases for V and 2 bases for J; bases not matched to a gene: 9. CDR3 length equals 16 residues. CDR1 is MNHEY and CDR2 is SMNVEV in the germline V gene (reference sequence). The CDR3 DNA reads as TGTGCCAGCAGTTTCCTCGGACAGGGAATCCCCTACGAGCAGTACTTC. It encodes CASSFLGQGIPYEQYF.

The CDR3: CASRTGQGQLETQYF. The CDR3 nucleotides are TGTGCCAGCAGAACGGGACAGGGTCAACTTGAGACCCAGTACTTC. The chain carries TRBV2 and TRBJ2-5, with 9 nucleotides matching TRBD1. The CDR3 runs 15 residues. Germline values: CDR1 SNHLY, CDR2 FYNNEI. V gave up 6 bases and J gave up 5 bases; unmatched junction bases: 10.

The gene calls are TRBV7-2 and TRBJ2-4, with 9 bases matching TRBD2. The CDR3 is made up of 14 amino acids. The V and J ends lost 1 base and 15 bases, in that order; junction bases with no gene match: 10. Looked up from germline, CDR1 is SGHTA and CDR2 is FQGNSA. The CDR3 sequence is CASSLGFGTSLGYF. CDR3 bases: TGTGCCAGCAGCTTAGGGTTTGGGACTAGCCTAGGGTACTTC. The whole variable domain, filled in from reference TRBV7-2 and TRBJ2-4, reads GAGVSQSPSNKVTEKGKDVELRCDPISGHTALYWYRQSLGQGLEFLIYFQGNSAPDKSGLPSDRFSAERTGGSVSTLTIQRTQQEDSAVYLCASSLGFGTSLGYFGAGTRLSVL.

DNA of the CDR3: TGTGCCAGCAGTGAACGACCGGGACTAGCGGGGGGACCAAATGAGCAGTTCTTC. Residues: CASSERPGLAGGPNEQFF. The chain is built from TRBV2 and TRBJ2-1; 15 bases are shared with TRBD2. The V gene's germline CDR1 is SNHLY and CDR2 FYNNEI. The CDR3 is 18 amino acids. V trimming: 2 bases; J trimming: 7 bases; junction bases outside the gene matches: 9.

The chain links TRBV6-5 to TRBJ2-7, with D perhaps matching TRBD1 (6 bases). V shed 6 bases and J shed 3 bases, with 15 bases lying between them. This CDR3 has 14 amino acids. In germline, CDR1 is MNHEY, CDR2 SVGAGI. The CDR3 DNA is TGTGCCAGCAGAGCCCGCGGACAGATCTACGAGCAGTACTTC. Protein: CASRARGQIYEQYF.

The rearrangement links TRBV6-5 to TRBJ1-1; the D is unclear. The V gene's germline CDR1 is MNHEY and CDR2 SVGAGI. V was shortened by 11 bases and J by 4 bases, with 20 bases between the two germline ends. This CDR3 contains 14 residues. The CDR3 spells CASRVPGASTEAFF. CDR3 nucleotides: TGTGCCTCCCGGGTTCCCGGAGCAAGCACTGAAGCTTTCTTT.

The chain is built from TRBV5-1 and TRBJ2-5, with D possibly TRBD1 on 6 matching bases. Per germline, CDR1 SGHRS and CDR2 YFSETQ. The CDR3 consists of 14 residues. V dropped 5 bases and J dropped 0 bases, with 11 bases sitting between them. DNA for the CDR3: TGCGCCAGCAGTGGACAGACTAACCAAGAGACCCAGTACTTC. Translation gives CASSGQTNQETQYF.

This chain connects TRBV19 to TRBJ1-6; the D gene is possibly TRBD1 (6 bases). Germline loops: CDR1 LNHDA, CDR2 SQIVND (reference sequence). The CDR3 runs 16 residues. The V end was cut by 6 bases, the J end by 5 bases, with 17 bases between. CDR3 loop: CASRQGNIRDNSPLHF. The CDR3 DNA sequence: TGTGCCAGTAGACAGGGAAATATAAGGGATAATTCACCCCTCCACTTT.

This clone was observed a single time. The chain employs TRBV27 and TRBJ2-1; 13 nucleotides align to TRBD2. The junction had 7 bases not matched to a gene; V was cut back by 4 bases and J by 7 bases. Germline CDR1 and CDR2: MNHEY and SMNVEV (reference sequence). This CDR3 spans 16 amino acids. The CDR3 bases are TGTGCCAGCAGTTCCTACGGGACTAGCGGGGAAAATGAGCAGTTCTTC. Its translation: CASSSYGTSGENEQFF.

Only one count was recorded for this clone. DNA for the CDR3: TGTGCCATCAGTGACCACAGGACTAGCGGGGATACCGGGGAGCTGTTTTTT. This gives the protein CAISDHRTSGDTGELFF. The genes are TRBV10-3 and TRBJ2-2; 12 bases match TRBD2. CDR1 ENHRY and CDR2 SYGVKD come from the germline V gene. The trim removed 3 bases at V and 5 bases at J, leaving 7 bases unmatched. The CDR3 spans 17 residues.

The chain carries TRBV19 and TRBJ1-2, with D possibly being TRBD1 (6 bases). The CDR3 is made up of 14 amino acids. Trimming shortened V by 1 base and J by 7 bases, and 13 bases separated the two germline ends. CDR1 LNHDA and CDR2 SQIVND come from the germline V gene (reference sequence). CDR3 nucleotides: TGTGCCAGTAGTATAGGTGGGGGGGCCTCTGGCTACACCTTC. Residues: CASSIGGGASGYTF.

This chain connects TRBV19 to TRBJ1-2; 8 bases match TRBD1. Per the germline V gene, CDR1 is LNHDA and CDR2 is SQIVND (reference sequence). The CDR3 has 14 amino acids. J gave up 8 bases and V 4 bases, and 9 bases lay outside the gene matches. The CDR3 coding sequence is TGTGCCAGTAGTACGACGGACAGGGTGGGAGGCTACACCTTC. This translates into CASSTTDRVGGYTF.

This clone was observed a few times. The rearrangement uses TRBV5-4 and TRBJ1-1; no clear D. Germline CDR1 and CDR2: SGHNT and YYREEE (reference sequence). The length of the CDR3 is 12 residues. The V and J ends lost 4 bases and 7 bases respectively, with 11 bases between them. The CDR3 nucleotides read TGTGCCAGCAGCCCCGACACCCGTGAAGCTTTCTTT. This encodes CASSPDTREAFF.

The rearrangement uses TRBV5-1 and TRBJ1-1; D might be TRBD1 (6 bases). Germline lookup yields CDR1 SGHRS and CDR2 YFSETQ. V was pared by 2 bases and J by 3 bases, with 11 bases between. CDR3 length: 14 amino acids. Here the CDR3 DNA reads TGCGCCAGCAGCTTAGCCTACAGGGACACTGAAGCTTTCTTT. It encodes CASSLAYRDTEAFF.

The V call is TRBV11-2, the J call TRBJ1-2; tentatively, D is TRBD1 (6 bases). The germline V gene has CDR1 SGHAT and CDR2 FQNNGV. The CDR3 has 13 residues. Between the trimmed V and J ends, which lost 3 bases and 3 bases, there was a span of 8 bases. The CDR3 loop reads CASSLDSYYGYTF. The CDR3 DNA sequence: TGTGCCAGCAGCTTGGACAGCTACTATGGCTACACCTTC.

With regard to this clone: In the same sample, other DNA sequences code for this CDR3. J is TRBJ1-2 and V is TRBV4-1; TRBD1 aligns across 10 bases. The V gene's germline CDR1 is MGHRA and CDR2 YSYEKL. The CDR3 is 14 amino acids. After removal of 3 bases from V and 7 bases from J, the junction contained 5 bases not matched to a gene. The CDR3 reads CASSQRDRGGGYTF. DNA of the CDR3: TGCGCCAGCAGCCAGCGGGACAGGGGAGGTGGCTACACCTTC.

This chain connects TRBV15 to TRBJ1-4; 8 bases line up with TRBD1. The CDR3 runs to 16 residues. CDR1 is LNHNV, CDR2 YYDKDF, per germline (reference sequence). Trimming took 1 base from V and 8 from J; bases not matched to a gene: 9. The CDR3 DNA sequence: TGTGCCACCAGCAGAGGCAGGACAGGGTATCTCGAAAAACTGTTTTTT. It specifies CATSRGRTGYLEKLFF.

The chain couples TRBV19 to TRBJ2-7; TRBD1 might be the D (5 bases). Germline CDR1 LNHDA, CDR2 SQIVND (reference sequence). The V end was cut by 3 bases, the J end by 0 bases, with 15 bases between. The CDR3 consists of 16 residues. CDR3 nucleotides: TGTGCCAGTAGTATCTCTGGGGCAGGAGCCTCCTACGAGCAGTACTTC. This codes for CASSISGAGASYEQYF.